This paragraph reports one TCR beta chain. The source of the sample is a study of blood T cell repertoires in COVID-19. Study-level background: T cells, B-cell-depleted T cells, or PBMCs provided the cDNA or gDNA that served as material.

The CDR3 spans 15 residues. Trimming pared 3 bases from V and 1 base from J, leaving 8 bases between. Germline V gene sequence: CDR1 SGHRS, CDR2 YFSETQ. The assay was immunoSEQ multiplex PCR, and TCRdb's table has in-frame clones only and misses some. The table lists about 230,000 clones, under 90% of them singletons. Those enrolled, adults aged about 18 to 89 years, came from about two dozen US areas. The receptor comes from a man between 60 and 70 years old who had recovered from COVID-19. V is TRBV5-1 and J is TRBJ2-6; D unresolved. The specimen was PBMCs or T cells enriched from blood (not recorded which). CDR3 DNA sequence: TGCGCCAGCAGCTATCCAGGATCTGGGGCCAACGTCCTGACTTTC. Encoded protein: CASSYPGSGANVLTF.